Here is one T cell receptor beta chain with its context. Its specificity is unknown. Profiled with immunoSEQ multiplex PCR; TCRdb holds only in-frame clones, not every one. The sample shows 150,000 to 200,000 clones, roughly 89% of them seen only once. V gave up 5 bases and J gave up 2 bases, with 6 bases separating them. Germline CDR1 reads MNHNY; CDR2 reads SVGAGI (reference sequence). The CDR3 sequence is 12 residues long. The data were taken from a study of cytomegalovirus exposure and HLA in healthy donors. The study, taken as a whole, reports: Across donors, most TCRs were seen rarely, yet some public ones were widespread.

The sequence was collected from a woman aged 18 to 35 in good health and CMV-seropositive. Sequencing was done on a sample of PBMCs. The chain uses TRBV6-6 and TRBJ1-1; D gene uncertain. The CDR3 sequence: CASSGPNTEAFF. In nucleotides, the CDR3 is TGTGCCAGCAGTGGGCCTAACACTGAAGCTTTCTTT.